These 7 T cell receptor beta chains originate from one sample sequenced in a study of breast tumors, draining lymph nodes, adjacent tissues listed by TCRdb under 2016. Library preparation was by multiplex PCR. Reads for this sample came from an Illumina HiSeq 2000. TCRdb cleaned the public reads at Q25 with fastp, built clones with MiXCR and kept in-frame beta chains. Each entry merges the rows of one CDR3 protein and shows their most common DNA and genes. The sample yields roughly 220,000 distinct CDR3 sequences; under 35% were counted once. The leading ten clones occupy approximately 3.7% of the sample. Lymph node samples were obtained from the axillary draining lymph nodes of breast cancer patients. The sample taken for sequencing was axillary lymph node tissue. The receptor source for this set is a female donor with breast cancer. Some clones in this sample may be carry-over from other donors' samples.

This clonotype was counted ten times or more. This chain connects TRBV2 to TRBJ1-5; 9 bases align to TRBD1. Germline values: CDR1 SNHLY, CDR2 FYNNEI. This CDR3 has 14 amino acids. The junction had 4 bases not matched to a gene; V was cut back by 6 bases and J by 4 bases. The CDR3 region is CASREQGANQPQHF. In nucleotides, the CDR3 is TGTGCCAGCAGGGAACAGGGGGCTAATCAGCCCCAGCATTTT. The complete variable domain, with remaining parts taken from reference TRBV2 and TRBJ1-5, reads EPEVTQTPSHQVTQMGQEVILRCVPISNHLYFYWYRQILGQKVEFLVSFYNNEISEKSEIFDDQFSVERPDGSNFTLKIRSTKLEDSAMYFCASREQGANQPQHFGDGTRLSIL.

The chain links TRBV6-1 to TRBJ1-5; perhaps TRBD1 as D (6 bases). Germline loops: CDR1 MNHNS, CDR2 SASEGT. Deletions cut 7 bases from V and 2 bases from J, with 12 bases between. The CDR3 is made up of 14 amino acids. CDR3 DNA sequence: TGTGCCAGCAATCCACAGGGTGGCAATCAGCCCCAGCATTTT. As protein: CASNPQGGNQPQHF.

The table lists this clonotype with many counts. This chain uses TRBV5-8 with TRBJ2-7; a weak D match, TRBD2 (5 bases). V was shortened by 0 bases and J by 2 bases, with 21 bases between the two germline ends. CDR3 length: 18 residues. Germline values: CDR1 SGHTS, CDR2 YDEGEE. The CDR3 DNA is TGTGCCAGCAGCTTGGGTAGCGCGGCAGGAGGTAGACCCTACGAGCAGTACTTC. Its translation: CASSLGSAAGGRPYEQYF.

About this clonotype itself: Compared with germline, one end of the junction differs, possibly owing to a read error. The V gene is TRBV5-6, the J gene TRBJ2-1, with 8 bases aligning to TRBD2. Germline V CDR1 and CDR2: SGHDT, YYEEEE. The CDR3 consists of 17 residues. CDR3 coding DNA: TGTGCCAGCAGCTCACTCTCCAGCGGGAGCCGTACGAATGGGCAGTTCTTC. Translating gives CASSSLSSGSRTNGQFF. Drawing the rest from reference TRBV5-6 and TRBJ2-1, the complete variable domain is DAGVTQSPTHLIKTRGQQVTLRCSPKSGHDTVSWYQQALGQGPQFIFQYYEEEERQRGNFPDRFSGHQFPNYSSELNVNALLLGDSALYLCASSSLSSGSRTNGQFFGPGTRLTVL.

As to this clonotype: The junction differs from germline at one of its ends, possibly a read error. This chain links TRBV19 with TRBJ2-1; 15 positions agree with TRBD2. CDR1 and CDR2 (germline): LNHDA, SQIVND (reference sequence). CDR3 length: 17 residues. CDR3 in DNA: TGTGCCAGTAGCTGGACTAGCGGGGGGGCCGAGTACAATGAGCAGCTCTTC. It specifies CASSWTSGGAEYNEQLF.

CDR3 sequence: CSVGGGDEKLFF. CDR3 bases: TGCAGCGTTGGGGGGGGGGATGAAAAACTGTTTTTT. The rearrangement uses TRBV29-1 and TRBJ1-4; D might be TRBD1 (5 bases). Germline-derived CDR1 and CDR2 are SQVTM and ANQGSEA. The CDR3 spans 12 residues. V lost 4 bases to trimming and J lost 6 bases, with 9 bases between them.

The rearrangement links TRBV7-3 to TRBJ1-3, with TRBD1 as a possible D gene (5 bases). CDR3 length: 18 amino acids. From germline, CDR1 is SGHTA and CDR2 FQGTGA. Trimming left V 3 bases short and J 3 bases short, with 21 bases between. The CDR3 DNA follows: TGTGCCAGCAGCTTTCTTCGACCTTACCGGGACCTTGGAAACACCATATATTTT. Protein product: CASSFLRPYRDLGNTIYF.